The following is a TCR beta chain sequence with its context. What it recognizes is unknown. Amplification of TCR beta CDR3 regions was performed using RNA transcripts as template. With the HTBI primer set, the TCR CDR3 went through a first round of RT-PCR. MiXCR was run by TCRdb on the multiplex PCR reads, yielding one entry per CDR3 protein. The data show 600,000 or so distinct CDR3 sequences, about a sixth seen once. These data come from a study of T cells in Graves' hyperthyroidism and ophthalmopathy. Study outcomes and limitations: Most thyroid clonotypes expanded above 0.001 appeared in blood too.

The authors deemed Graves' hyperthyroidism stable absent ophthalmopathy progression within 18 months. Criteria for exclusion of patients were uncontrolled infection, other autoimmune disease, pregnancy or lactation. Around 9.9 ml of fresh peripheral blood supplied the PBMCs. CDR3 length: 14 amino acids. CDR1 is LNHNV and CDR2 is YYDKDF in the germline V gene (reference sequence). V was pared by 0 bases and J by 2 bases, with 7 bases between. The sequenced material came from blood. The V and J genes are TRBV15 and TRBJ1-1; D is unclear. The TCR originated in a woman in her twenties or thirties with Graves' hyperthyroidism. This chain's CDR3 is CATSRDFSNTEAFF. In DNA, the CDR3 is TGTGCCACCAGCAGAGATTTCAGTAACACTGAAGCTTTCTTT.